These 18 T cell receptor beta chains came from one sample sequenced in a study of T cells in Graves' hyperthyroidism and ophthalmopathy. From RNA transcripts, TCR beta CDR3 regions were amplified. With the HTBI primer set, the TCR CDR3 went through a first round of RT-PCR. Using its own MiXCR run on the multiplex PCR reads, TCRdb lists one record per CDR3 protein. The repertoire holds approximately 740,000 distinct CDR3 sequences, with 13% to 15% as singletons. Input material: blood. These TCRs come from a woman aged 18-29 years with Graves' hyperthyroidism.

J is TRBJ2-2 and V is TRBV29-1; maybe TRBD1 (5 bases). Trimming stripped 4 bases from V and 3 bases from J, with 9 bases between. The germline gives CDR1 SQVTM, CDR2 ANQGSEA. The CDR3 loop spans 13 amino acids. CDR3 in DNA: TGCAGCGTTGTTATCAGGGACACCGGGGAGCTGTTTTTT. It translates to CSVVIRDTGELFF.

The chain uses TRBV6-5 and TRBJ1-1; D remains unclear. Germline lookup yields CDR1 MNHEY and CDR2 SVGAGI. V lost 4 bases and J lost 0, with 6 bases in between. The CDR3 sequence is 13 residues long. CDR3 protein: CASSFVMNTEAFF. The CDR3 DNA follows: TGTGCCAGCAGTTTTGTCATGAACACTGAAGCTTTCTTT.

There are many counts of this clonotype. The chain's CDR3 is CASSALAGYNEQFF. The CDR3 DNA reads TGCGCCAGCAGTGCGCTAGCGGGGTACAATGAGCAGTTCTTC. The rearrangement joins TRBV10-2 to TRBJ2-1; TRBD2 matches 9 bases. The CDR3 has 14 amino acids. Trimming removed 4 bases from V and 4 bases from J; junction bases left unmatched: 2. Germline lookup yields CDR1 WSHSY and CDR2 SAAADI.

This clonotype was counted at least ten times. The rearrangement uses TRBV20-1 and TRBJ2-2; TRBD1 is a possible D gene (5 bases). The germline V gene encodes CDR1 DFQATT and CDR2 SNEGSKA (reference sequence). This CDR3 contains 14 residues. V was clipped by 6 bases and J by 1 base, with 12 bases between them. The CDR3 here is CSADRLLNTGELFF. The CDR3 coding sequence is TGCAGTGCCGACAGATTGCTGAACACCGGGGAGCTGTTTTTT.

The CDR3 DNA sequence: TGTGCCACCAGTGCTCCGGGACAGGGGGACGCCTACGAGCAGTACTTC. The encoded protein is CATSAPGQGDAYEQYF. The V and J genes are TRBV24-1 and TRBJ2-7; 11 bases match TRBD1. The J segment lost 2 bases and the V segment lost 5 bases, leaving 7 bases of the junction unmatched. The CDR3 is 16 residues long. The germline gives CDR1 KGHDR, CDR2 SFDVKD.

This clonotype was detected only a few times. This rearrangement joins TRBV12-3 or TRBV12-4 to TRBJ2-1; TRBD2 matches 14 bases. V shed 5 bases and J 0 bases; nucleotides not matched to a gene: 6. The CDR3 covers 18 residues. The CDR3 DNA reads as TGTGCCAGCAGTCCGACGGGACTAGCGGGGGTCTCCTACAATGAGCAGTTCTTC. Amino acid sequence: CASSPTGLAGVSYNEQFF.

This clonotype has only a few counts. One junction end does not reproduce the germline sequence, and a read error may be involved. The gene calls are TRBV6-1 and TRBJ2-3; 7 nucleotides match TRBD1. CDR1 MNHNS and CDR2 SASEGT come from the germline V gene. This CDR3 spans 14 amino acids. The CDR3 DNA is TGTGCCAGCAGTGTGACAGGGATTACAGATATGCAGTATTTT. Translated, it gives CASSVTGITDMQYF.

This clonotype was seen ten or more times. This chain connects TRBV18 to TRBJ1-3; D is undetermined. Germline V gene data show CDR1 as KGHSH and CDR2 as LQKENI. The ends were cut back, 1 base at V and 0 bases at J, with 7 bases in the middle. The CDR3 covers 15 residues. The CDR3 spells CASSPREISGNTIYF. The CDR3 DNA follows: TGTGCCAGCTCACCACGGGAAATCTCTGGAAACACCATATATTTT.

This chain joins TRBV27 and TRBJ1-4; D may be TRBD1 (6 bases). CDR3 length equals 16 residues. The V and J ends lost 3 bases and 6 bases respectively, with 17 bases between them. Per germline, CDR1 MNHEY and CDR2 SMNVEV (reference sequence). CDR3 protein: CASSFVGLRGDEKLFF. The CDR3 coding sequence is TGTGCCAGCAGTTTCGTAGGGCTGAGGGGGGATGAAAAACTGTTTTTT.

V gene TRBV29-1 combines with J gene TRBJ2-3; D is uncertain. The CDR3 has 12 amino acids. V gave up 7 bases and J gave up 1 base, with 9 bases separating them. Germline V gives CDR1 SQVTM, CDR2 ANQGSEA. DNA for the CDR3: TGCAGCGCCTCTGCAGGCACAGATACGCAGTATTTT. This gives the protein CSASAGTDTQYF.

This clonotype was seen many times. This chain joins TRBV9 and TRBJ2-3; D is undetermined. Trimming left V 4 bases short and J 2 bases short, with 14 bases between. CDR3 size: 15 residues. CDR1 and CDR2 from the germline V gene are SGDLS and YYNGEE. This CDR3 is CASSRSGSDTDTQYF. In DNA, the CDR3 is TGTGCCAGCAGCAGATCAGGATCCGACACAGATACGCAGTATTTT.

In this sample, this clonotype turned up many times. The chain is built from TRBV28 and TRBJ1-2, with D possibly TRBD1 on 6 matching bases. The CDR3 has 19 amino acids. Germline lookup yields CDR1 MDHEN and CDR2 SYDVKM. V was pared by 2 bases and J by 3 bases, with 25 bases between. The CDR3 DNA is TGTGCCAGCAGTTTACGCTGGTGGGACATGGACCCGTCTGACTATGGCTACACCTTC. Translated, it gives CASSLRWWDMDPSDYGYTF.

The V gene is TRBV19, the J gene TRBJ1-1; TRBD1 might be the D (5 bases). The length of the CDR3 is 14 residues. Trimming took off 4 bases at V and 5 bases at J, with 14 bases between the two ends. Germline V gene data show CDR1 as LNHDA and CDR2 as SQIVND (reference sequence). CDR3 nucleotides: TGTGCCAGTAGTACCGGGGTCCGGGGGACTGAAGCTTTCTTT. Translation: CASSTGVRGTEAFF.

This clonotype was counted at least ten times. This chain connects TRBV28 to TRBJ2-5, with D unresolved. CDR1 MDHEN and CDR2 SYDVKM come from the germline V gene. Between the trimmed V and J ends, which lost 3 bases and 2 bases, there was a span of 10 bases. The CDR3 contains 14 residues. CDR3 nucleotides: TGTGCCAGCAGTTTTAGGCAGTTTCAAGAGACCCAGTACTTC. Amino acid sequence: CASSFRQFQETQYF.

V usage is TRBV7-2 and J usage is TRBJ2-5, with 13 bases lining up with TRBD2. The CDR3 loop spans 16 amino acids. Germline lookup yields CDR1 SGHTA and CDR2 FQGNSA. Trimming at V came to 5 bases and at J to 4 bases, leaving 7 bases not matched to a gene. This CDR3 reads CASSLTSGRAAETQYF. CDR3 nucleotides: TGTGCCAGCAGCCTAACTAGCGGGAGGGCCGCAGAGACCCAGTACTTC.

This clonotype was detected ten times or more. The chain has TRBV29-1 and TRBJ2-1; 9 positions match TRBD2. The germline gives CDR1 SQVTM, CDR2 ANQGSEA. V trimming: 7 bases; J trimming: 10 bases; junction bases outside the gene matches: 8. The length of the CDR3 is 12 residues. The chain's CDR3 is CSEAREGREQFF. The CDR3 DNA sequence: TGCAGCGAGGCGCGGGAGGGCAGGGAGCAGTTCTTC.

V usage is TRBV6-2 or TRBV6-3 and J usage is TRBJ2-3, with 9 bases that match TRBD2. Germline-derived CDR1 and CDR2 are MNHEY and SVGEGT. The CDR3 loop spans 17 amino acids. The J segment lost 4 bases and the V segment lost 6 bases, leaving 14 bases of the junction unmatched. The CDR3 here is CASSMSGRPLPSDTQYF. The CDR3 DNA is TGTGCCAGCAGCATGAGCGGGAGGCCCTTGCCGTCAGATACGCAGTATTTT.

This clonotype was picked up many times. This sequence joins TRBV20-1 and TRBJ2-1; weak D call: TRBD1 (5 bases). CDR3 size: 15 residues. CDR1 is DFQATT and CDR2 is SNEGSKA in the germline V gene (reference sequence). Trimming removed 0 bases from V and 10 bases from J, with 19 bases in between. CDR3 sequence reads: CSARDQGRGTGEQFF. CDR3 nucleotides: TGCAGTGCTAGAGATCAGGGAAGAGGTACCGGCGAGCAGTTCTTC.